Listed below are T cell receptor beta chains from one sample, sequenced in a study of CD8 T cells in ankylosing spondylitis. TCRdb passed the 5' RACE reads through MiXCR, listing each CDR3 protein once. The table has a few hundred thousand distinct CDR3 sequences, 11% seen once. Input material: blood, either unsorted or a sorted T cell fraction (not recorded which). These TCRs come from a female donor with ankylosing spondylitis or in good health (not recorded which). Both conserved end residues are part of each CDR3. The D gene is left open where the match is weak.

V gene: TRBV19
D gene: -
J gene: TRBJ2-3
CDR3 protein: CASSLRDFNKDTQYF

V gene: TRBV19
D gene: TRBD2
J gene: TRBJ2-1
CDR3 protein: CASTSGRAYDNEQFF

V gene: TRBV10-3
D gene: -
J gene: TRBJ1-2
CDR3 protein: CAISEGRVVGYTF

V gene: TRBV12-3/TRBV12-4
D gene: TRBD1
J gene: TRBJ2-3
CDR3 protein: CASAQGEVTDTQYF

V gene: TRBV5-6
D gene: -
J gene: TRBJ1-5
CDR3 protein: CASSPSPHSNQPQHF

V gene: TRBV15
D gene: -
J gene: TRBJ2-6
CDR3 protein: CATSETSSGANVLTF

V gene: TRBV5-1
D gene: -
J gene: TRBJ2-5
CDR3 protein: CASSLATRDEETQYF

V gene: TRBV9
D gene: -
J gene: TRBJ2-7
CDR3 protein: CASSVAPKGILYEQYF

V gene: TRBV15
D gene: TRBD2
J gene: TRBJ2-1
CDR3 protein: CATSRDFEAKLAGFYYNEQFF

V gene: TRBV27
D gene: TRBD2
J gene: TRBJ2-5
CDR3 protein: CASSSSRLTSGSLETQYF

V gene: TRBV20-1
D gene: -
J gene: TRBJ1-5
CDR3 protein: CSARAKRSNQPQHF

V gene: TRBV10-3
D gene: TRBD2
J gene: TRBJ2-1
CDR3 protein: CAISVVPGLAGVATEQFF

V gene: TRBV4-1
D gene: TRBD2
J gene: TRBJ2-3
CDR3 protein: CASKHTSGGGDTQYF

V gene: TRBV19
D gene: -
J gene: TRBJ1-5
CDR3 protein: CASSIGGGGNQPQHF

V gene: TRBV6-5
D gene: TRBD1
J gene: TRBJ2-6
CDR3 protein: CASSYWDRASGANVLTF

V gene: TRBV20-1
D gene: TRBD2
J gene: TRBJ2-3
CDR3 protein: CSGSGRAGDTQYF

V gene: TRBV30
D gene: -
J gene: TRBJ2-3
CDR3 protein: CAWDPGRSTDTQYF

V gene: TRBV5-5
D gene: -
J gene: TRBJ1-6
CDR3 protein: CASSRQGIENSPLHF

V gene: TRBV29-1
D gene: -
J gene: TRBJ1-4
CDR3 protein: CSAQRGNEKLFF

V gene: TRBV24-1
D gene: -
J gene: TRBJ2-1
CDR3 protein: CATSDPLMRGTENEQFF

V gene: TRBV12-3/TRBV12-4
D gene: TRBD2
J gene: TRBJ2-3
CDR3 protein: CASSWGGVTDTQYF

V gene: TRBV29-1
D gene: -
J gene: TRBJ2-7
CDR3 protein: CSVEDRGQLTYEQYF